Listed below are T cell receptor beta chains from one sample, sequenced in a study of OX40 agonist ivuxolimab in advanced cancers. Assay: immunoSEQ multiplex PCR; the TCRdb copy retains only in-frame clones and omits some. This sample carries tens of thousands of clones, about four fifths of them seen once, and the ten largest clones take more than 20%. Sequenced material: CD4+ or CD8+ T cells sorted from blood, taken in a trial of the OX40 agonist ivuxolimab. The origin of the receptors is an adult with an advanced solid tumor such as melanoma, head and neck, liver or kidney cancer. CDR3s include the opening cysteine and the closing phenylalanine or tryptophan. The D gene is left open where the match is weak. Not every row has a clone size; where given, it reads once, few, many or a size class.

D gene,V gene,J gene,clone size,CDR3 protein,CDR3 DNA
-,TRBV7-9,TRBJ2-7,-,CASSPPGQPYEQYF,TGTGCCAGCAGCCCCCCCGGACAGCCCTACGAGCAGTACTTC
-,TRBV5-8,TRBJ1-6,-,CASSLGTHSPLHF,TGTGCCAGCAGCTTGGGGACCCATTCACCCCTCCACTTT
-,TRBV6-4,TRBJ2-1,-,CASSPGAEYNEQFF,TGTGCCAGCAGTCCCGGAGCGGAATACAATGAGCAGTTCTTC
-,TRBV27,TRBJ1-5,-,CASSSGRVKPQHF,TGTGCCAGCAGCTCAGGTAGGGTGAAGCCCCAGCATTTT
TRBD2,TRBV11-2,TRBJ2-1,once,CASSLGFGGSSSGEQFF,TGTGCCAGCAGCTTAGGTTTCGGGGGGTCCTCTAGCGGGGAGCAGTTCTTC
-,TRBV11-2,TRBJ2-5,-,CASSLDLMETQYF,TGTGCCAGCAGCTTAGATTTGATGGAGACCCAGTACTTC
-,TRBV10-2,TRBJ2-6,-,CASSESRLFPQGNSGANVLTF,TGCGCCAGCAGTGAGTCGAGGTTGTTTCCTCAGGGGAACTCTGGGGCCAACGTCCTGACTTTC
-,TRBV5-1,TRBJ1-3,-,CASSLGGGKTGNTIYF,TGCGCCAGCAGCTTGGGTGGGGGAAAGACTGGAAACACCATATATTTT
-,TRBV30,TRBJ1-2,-,CAWTPSVGHGYTF,TGTGCCTGGACCCCATCGGTCGGGCATGGCTACACCTTC
-,TRBV27,TRBJ2-7,-,CASSLYPSHYEQYF,TGTGCCAGCAGTTTATATCCCAGCCACTACGAGCAGTACTTC
TRBD1,TRBV27,TRBJ1-1,once,CASRGTGEAFF,TGTGCCAGCAGGGGGACAGGTGAAGCTTTCTTT
-,TRBV4-2,TRBJ1-1,-,CASSQGTGTEAFF,TGTGCCAGCAGCCAAGGAACCGGCACTGAAGCTTTCTTT
TRBD2,TRBV30,TRBJ2-1,-,CAWSDRRTSAWNEQFF,TGTGCCTGGAGTGACAGGCGGACTAGCGCTTGGAATGAGCAGTTCTTC
-,TRBV18,TRBJ2-1,once,CASSPSTDNEQFF,TGTGCCAGCTCACCCTCGACAGACAATGAGCAGTTCTTC
-,TRBV19,TRBJ2-7,-,CASSIVSGYEQYF,TGTGCCAGTAGTATAGTAAGTGGCTACGAGCAGTACTTC
TRBD2,TRBV4-3,TRBJ2-3,few,CASSQDSSGVTDTQYF,TGCGCCAGCAGCCAAGATAGCAGCGGGGTCACAGATACGCAGTATTTT
-,TRBV5-4,TRBJ1-1,-,CASSSEGHNTEAFF,TGTGCCAGCAGCTCTGAGGGGCATAACACTGAAGCTTTCTTT
-,TRBV18,TRBJ2-7,few,CASSPVGLEQYF,TGTGCCAGCTCACCAGTTGGACTCGAGCAGTACTTC
-,TRBV9,TRBJ2-3,-,CASSVVSGVGDTQYF,TGTGCCAGCAGCGTAGTGTCAGGGGTTGGAGATACGCAGTATTTT
-,TRBV5-4,TRBJ2-2,few,CAAREFRNTGELFF,TGTGCCGCCAGGGAATTCCGGAACACCGGGGAGCTGTTTTTT
-,TRBV25-1,TRBJ2-5,once,CASSESGPGWETQYF,TGTGCCAGCAGTGAATCTGGCCCGGGGTGGGAGACCCAGTACTTC
-,TRBV25-1,TRBJ1-3,-,CASTQGWGNTIYF,TGTGCCAGCACCCAAGGATGGGGAAACACCATATATTTT
-,TRBV5-1,TRBJ2-7,-,CASTGEGHSYEQYF,TGCGCCAGCACCGGTGAGGGGCACTCCTACGAGCAGTACTTC
-,TRBV18,TRBJ2-6,few,CASSPRASSGANVLTF,TGTGCCAGCTCACCAAGGGCCAGCTCTGGGGCCAACGTCCTGACTTTC
-,TRBV27,TRBJ2-6,-,CASSLTGDSGANVLTF,TGTGCCAGCAGTTTAACAGGAGACTCTGGGGCCAACGTCCTGACTTTC
-,TRBV19,TRBJ1-2,-,CASSITRRTFYGYTF,TGTGCCAGTAGTATCACCCGTCGAACGTTCTATGGCTACACCTTC
-,TRBV28,TRBJ2-5,-,CASSRTRRGQTQYF,TGTGCCAGCTCCCGTACGAGGAGGGGACAGACCCAGTACTTC
-,TRBV7-6,TRBJ1-1,-,CASSLTDISNTEAFF,TGTGCCAGCAGCCTTACAGACATATCGAACACTGAAGCTTTCTTT